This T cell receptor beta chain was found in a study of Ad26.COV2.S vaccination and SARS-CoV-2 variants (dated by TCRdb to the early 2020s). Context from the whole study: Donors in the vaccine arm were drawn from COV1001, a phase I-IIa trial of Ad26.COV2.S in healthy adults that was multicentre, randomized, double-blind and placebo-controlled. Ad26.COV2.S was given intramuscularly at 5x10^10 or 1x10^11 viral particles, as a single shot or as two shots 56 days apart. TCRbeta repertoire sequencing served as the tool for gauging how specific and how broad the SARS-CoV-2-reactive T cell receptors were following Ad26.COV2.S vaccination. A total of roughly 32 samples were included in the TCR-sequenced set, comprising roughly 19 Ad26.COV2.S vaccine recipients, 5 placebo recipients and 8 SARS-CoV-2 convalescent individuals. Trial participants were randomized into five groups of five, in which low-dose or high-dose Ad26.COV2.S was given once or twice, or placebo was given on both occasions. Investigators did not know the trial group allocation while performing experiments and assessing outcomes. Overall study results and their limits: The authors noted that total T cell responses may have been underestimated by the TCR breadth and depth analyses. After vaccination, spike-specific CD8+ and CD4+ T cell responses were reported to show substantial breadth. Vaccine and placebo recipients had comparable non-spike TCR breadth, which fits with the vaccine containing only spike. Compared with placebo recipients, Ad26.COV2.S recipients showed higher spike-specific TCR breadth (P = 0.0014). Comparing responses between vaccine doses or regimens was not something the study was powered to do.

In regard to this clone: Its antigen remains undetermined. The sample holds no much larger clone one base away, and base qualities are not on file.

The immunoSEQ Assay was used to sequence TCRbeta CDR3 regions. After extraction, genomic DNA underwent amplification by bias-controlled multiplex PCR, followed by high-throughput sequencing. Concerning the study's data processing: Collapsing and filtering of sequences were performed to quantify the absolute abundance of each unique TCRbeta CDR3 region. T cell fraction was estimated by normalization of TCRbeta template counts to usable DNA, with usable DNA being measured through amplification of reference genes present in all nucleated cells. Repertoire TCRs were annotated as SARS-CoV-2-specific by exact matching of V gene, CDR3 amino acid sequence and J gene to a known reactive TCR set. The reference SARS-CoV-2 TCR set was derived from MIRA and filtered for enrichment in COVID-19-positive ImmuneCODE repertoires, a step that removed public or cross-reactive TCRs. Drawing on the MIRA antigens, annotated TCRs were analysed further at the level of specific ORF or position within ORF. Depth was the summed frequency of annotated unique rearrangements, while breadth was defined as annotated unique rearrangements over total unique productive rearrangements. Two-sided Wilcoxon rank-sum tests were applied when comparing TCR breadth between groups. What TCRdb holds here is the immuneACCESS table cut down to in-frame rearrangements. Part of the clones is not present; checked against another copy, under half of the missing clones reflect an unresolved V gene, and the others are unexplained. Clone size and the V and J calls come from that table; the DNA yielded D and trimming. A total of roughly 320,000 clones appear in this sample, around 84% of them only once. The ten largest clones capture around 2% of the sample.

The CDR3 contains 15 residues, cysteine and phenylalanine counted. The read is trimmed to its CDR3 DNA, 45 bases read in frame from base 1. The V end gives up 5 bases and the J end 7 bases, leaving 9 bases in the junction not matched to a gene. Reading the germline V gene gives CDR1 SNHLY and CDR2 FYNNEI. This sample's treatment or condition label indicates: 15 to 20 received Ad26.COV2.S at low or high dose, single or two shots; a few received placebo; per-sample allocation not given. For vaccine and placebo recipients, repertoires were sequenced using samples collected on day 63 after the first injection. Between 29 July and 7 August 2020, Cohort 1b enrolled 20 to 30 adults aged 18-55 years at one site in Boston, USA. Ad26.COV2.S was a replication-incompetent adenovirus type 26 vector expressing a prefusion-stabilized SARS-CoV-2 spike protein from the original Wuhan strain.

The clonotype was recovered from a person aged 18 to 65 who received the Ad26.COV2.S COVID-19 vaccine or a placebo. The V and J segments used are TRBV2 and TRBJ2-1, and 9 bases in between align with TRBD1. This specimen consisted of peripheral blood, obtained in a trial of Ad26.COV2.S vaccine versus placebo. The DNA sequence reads TGTGCCAGCAGTCCCCGGACAGGGGCTTGGAATGAGCAGTTCTTC. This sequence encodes CASSPRTGAWNEQFF.